This T cell receptor beta chain derives from a study of tumor and adjacent non-tumor tissue in lung cancer. Study context: Patients comprised over 9 adenocarcinoma, a couple of squamous cell carcinoma and 1 small cell lung cancer. Aged about 30 to 76 years, patients included nine to eleven men and 4 or 5 women with stage I to III disease.

Concerning this clonotype: Its antigen is not identified. A junction boundary mismatches the germline segment, possibly from a read error.

Overall study results and limits: In normal lung, the top 100 clones were significantly more dominant than in tumor.

This sample's RNA came from whole unsorted tissue. TCRbeta libraries were built with three rounds of nested PCR, modified from ARM-PCR. Each CDR3 protein is one row after TCRdb ran MiXCR on the multiplex PCR reads. The sample contains fewer than 85,000 distinct CDR3 sequences, around 86% of which appear only once. Looked up from germline, CDR1 is MNHEY and CDR2 is SVGEGT. The CDR3 covers 16 residues. Sequencing used lung tumor tissue. The TCR sequence derives from a woman aged 45 to 65 with non-small cell lung cancer. The J gene is TRBJ1-5, the V gene TRBV6-2 or TRBV6-3; no reliable D call. The CDR3: CASSYHPRRYNQPEHF. CDR3 in DNA: TGTGCCAGTAGTTACCACCCCAGGCGGTACAATCAGCCCGAGCATTTT.